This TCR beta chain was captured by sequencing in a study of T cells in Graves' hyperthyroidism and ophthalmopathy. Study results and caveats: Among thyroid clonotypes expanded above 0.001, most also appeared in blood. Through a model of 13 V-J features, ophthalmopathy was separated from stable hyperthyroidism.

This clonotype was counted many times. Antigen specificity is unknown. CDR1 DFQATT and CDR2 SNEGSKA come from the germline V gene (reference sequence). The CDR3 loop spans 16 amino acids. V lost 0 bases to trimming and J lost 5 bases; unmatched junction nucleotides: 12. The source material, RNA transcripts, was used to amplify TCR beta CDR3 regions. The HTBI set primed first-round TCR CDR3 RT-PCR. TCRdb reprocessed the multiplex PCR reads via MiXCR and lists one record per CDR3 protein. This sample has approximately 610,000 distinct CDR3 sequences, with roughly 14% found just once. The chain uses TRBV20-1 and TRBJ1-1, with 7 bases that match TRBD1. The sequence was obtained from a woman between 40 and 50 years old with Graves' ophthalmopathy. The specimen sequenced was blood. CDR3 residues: CSAREVGRGVGTEAFF. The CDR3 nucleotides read TGCAGTGCTAGAGAGGTCGGCAGGGGGGTAGGAACTGAAGCTTTCTTT.